This T cell receptor (beta chain) was sequenced for a study of monozygotic twins with inflammatory bowel disease. TCRdb re-called the 5' RACE reads; one entry per CDR3 protein, DNA not given. In all, the sample yields about 160,000 distinct CDR3 sequences. Germline values: CDR1 MGHRA, CDR2 YSYEKL. The CDR3 is 16 amino acids. Sequenced sample: blood. The genes are TRBV4-1 and TRBJ2-7; TCRdb proposes TRBD1, but this gene call is untestable without DNA. The receptor was isolated from a human donor with ulcerative colitis or Crohn's disease, or a healthy co-twin of an affected twin (not recorded which). The CDR3 sequence is CASSQGQGRRVYEQYF.